This T cell receptor beta chain was captured in a study of T cell repertoires in cytomegalovirus infection. Using its own MiXCR run on the reads, TCRdb lists one record per CDR3 protein. This sample has about 5,500 distinct CDR3 sequences, with approximately 58% found just once. In regard to this clonotype: Its antigen is as yet unknown. A junction end diverges from the germline sequence, so it may reflect a read error.

Overall study findings and caveats: The ex vivo response was dominated by HLA-C-restricted CMV-specific TCR beta clonotypes.

From germline, CDR1 is SGHTA and CDR2 FQGNSA. The CDR3 has 14 residues. The receptor comes from a human donor in good health (CMV status not recorded). Some clones in this sample may be carry-over from other donors' samples. This chain uses TRBV7-2 with TRBJ2-7; no definite D call. Material: PBMCs, sequenced either directly or after in vitro stimulation (not recorded which). CDR3 bases: TGTGCCAGCAGCTGGAACACCCCTGGCTCCGAGCCGTACTTT. It translates to CASSWNTPGSEPYF.